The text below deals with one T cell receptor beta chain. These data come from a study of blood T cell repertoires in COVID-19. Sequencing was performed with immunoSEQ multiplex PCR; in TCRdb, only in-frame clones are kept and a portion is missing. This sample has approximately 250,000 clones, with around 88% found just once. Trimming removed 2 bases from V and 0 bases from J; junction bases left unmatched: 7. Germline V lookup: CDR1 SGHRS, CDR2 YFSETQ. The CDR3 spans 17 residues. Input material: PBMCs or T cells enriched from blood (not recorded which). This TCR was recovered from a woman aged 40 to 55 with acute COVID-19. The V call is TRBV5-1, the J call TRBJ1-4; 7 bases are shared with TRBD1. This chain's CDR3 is CASSLLTGVATNEKLFF. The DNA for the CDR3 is TGCGCCAGCAGCTTACTAACAGGGGTTGCAACTAATGAAAAACTGTTTTTT.